This T cell receptor (beta chain) comes out of a study of cytomegalovirus exposure and HLA in healthy donors. Study results and caveats: Sequencing likely caused a cluster of highly shared sequence variants.

The CDR3 spans 15 residues. CDR1 MNHEY and CDR2 SVGAGI come from the germline V gene. J lost 7 bases, V lost 6 bases, and 11 bases had no gene match. This clone was found once. No antigen is known for it. Primers: 60 Vbeta forward and 13 Jbeta reverse. Measured with immunoSEQ multiplex PCR; TCRdb has only the in-frame clones, and not every one. The sample contains 45,000 to 65,000 clones, roughly 73% of which appear only once. Sequencing used PBMCs. This clonotype originated in a man younger than 30 in good health and CMV-seronegative. V usage is TRBV6-5 and J usage is TRBJ1-5, with TRBD1 matching over 8 bases. Here the CDR3 reads CASRTTGEARQPQHF. DNA for the CDR3: TGTGCCAGCAGAACGACAGGGGAGGCACGGCAGCCCCAGCATTTT.